These 18 T cell receptor beta chains were all obtained from the same sample, sequenced in a study of T cell responses to AZD1222 COVID-19 vaccine. The data were produced by immunoSEQ multiplex PCR, yet TCRdb's version contains in-frame clones alone and is incomplete. The repertoire holds about 120,000 clones, roughly 87% seen once, with 6.5% to 9% in the top ten. The specimen comprised peripheral blood, sampled on day 0 of AZD1222 vaccination. The source of these receptors is an adult in good health.

CDR3 protein: CASSLTGGDEAFF. The DNA for the CDR3 is TGTGCCAGCAGCTTGACAGGGGGAGATGAAGCTTTCTTT. The chain couples TRBV7-9 to TRBJ1-1; 9 bases agree with TRBD1. Losses at the gene ends were 3 bases for V and 7 bases for J; bases not matched to a gene: 3. CDR3 size: 13 residues. Germline V lookup: CDR1 SEHNR, CDR2 FQNEAQ (reference sequence). Full variable domain (missing parts from reference TRBV7-9 and TRBJ1-1): DTGVSQNPRHKITKRGQNVTFRCDPISEHNRLYWYRQTLGQGPEFLTYFQNEAQLEKSRLLSDRFSAERPKGSFSTLEIQRTEQGDSAMYLCASSLTGGDEAFFGQGTRLTVV.

This chain joins TRBV5-4 and TRBJ2-3, with 9 bases identical to TRBD2. The J segment lost 5 bases and the V segment lost 4 bases, leaving 8 bases of the junction unmatched. This CDR3 region has 15 residues. Germline V lookup: CDR1 SGHNT, CDR2 YYREEE (reference sequence). For the CDR3, the DNA is TGTGCCAGCAGCCGCTTAGCGGGGGAGGGAGATACGCAGTATTTT. Amino acids: CASSRLAGEGDTQYF.

The chain recombines TRBV12-3 or TRBV12-4 with TRBJ2-2; D uncertain. V shed 7 bases and J shed 1 base, with 7 bases lying between them. The CDR3 consists of 13 residues. The CDR3 reads CASTVGNTGELFF. The CDR3, as DNA: TGTGCCAGCACTGTAGGGAACACCGGGGAGCTGTTTTTT.

This chain links TRBV3-1 (or the pseudogene TRBV3-2) with TRBJ2-7; the match to TRBD2 covers 8 bases. The length of the CDR3 is 15 residues. Germline CDR1 LGHDT, CDR2 YNNKEL (reference sequence). With 4 bases clipped from V and 2 bases from J, the junction kept 7 bases outside the gene matches. The CDR3 sequence is CASSPRAGGAYEQYF. The CDR3 DNA is TGTGCCAGCAGCCCCCGGGCCGGGGGGGCCTACGAGCAGTACTTC.

The chain recombines TRBV28 with TRBJ2-5, with TRBD1 matching 9 bases. CDR3 length: 14 residues. J gave up 5 bases and V 4 bases, and 5 bases lay outside the gene matches. Germline-derived CDR1 and CDR2 are MDHEN and SYDVKM. CDR3 in DNA: TGTGCCAGCAGTTCAACAGGGGGCGAGGAGACCCAGTACTTC. Its protein product is CASSSTGGEETQYF.

The V and J genes are TRBV12-3 or TRBV12-4 and TRBJ1-3; D not certain. V lost 5 bases and J lost 0, with 5 bases in between. The CDR3 runs to 13 residues. The CDR3 bases are TGTGCCAGCAGTGGGATCTCTGGAAACACCATATATTTT. Its protein is CASSGISGNTIYF.

Only one count was recorded for this clone. This sequence joins TRBV30 and TRBJ2-2, with D perhaps being TRBD1 or TRBD2 (5 bases each). Per the germline V gene, CDR1 is GTSNPN and CDR2 is SVGIG (reference sequence). The V gene lost 4 bases and the J gene lost 1 base, with 10 bases spanning the gap. The CDR3 extends over 14 amino acids. The CDR3 sequence is CAWTGTGNTGELFF. CDR3 DNA sequence: TGTGCCTGGACCGGGACGGGGAACACCGGGGAGCTGTTTTTT.

V and J are TRBV20-1 and TRBJ2-3; TRBD2 might be the D (6 bases). The CDR3 runs 11 residues. Deletions cut 7 bases from V and 3 bases from J, with 8 bases between. CDR1 is DFQATT, CDR2 SNEGSKA, per germline (reference sequence). The CDR3 DNA follows: TGCAGTGGGGGGGAAACAGATACGCAGTATTTT. Translation: CSGGETDTQYF.

The rearrangement links TRBV28 to TRBJ2-2, with D unresolved. The CDR3 spans 14 residues. V gave up 7 bases and J gave up 5 bases, with 14 bases separating them. CDR1 MDHEN and CDR2 SYDVKM come from the germline V gene. The CDR3 here is CASTTTDATGELFF. The CDR3 coding sequence is TGTGCCAGCACCACGACCGACGCGACCGGGGAGCTGTTTTTT.

The J gene is TRBJ1-5, the V gene TRBV1. TRBV1 is a pseudogene. The CDR3 covers 12 residues. CDR3 loop: CTSSQEGQPQHF. The CDR3 DNA reads TGCACCAGCAGCCAAGAGGGTCAGCCCCAGCATTTT.

The chain joins TRBV7-9 to TRBJ2-1; D not certain. Trimming took 6 bases from V and 4 from J, leaving 13 bases between them. The germline CDR1 and CDR2 sequences are SEHNR and FQNEAQ (reference sequence). This CDR3 is 14 amino acids long. The CDR3 spells CASRSGPLYNEQFF. The CDR3 bases are TGTGCCAGCAGGTCTGGTCCCTTGTACAATGAGCAGTTCTTC.

This clone was observed a handful of times. The chain couples TRBV19 to TRBJ2-2; TRBD1 might be the D (6 bases). V lost 9 bases to trimming and J lost 4 bases, with 15 bases between them. This CDR3 spans 14 amino acids. Germline V gene lookup returns CDR1 LNHDA and CDR2 SQIVND (reference sequence). DNA of the CDR3: TGTGCCAGCCAAAGACAGGAGGTCACCGGGGAGCTGTTTTTT. Its translation: CASQRQEVTGELFF.

This clone was counted between two and nine times. The gene calls are TRBV5-4 and TRBJ2-1, with TRBD2 matching 10 bases. Germline values: CDR1 SGHNT, CDR2 YYREEE (reference sequence). J was trimmed by 9 bases and V by 2 bases; bases with no gene match: 5. The CDR3 has 14 amino acids. The CDR3, as DNA: TGTGCCAGCAGCTTAGCGGGGGGGAGAGGTGAGCAGTTCTTC. Its translation is CASSLAGGRGEQFF. Full variable domain (missing parts from reference TRBV5-4 and TRBJ2-1): ETGVTQSPTHLIKTRGQQVTLRCSSQSGHNTVSWYQQALGQGPQFIFQYYREEENGRGNFPPRFSGLQFPNYSSELNVNALELDDSALYLCASSLAGGRGEQFFGPGTRLTVL.

This sequence joins TRBV19 and TRBJ1-2; D is undetermined. CDR1 is LNHDA, CDR2 SQIVND, per germline (reference sequence). Trimming took 10 bases from V and 0 from J, leaving 18 bases between them. The CDR3 consists of 15 residues. DNA for the CDR3: TGTGCCACTAGCGTTCTGGACTCTTCTAACTATGGCTACACCTTC. The encoded protein is CATSVLDSSNYGYTF.

V is TRBV12-3 or TRBV12-4 and J is TRBJ2-7; TRBD1 matches at 7 bases. This CDR3 region has 13 residues. Germline trimming cut 8 bases from V and 3 bases from J; bases unmatched to any gene: 7. The CDR3, as DNA: TGTGCCAGCCGCCAGGGGGAAGGCTACGAGCAGTACTTC. Amino acids: CASRQGEGYEQYF.

The chain combines TRBV5-4 with TRBJ2-7; D might be TRBD1 (6 bases). The germline gives CDR1 SGHNT, CDR2 YYREEE (reference sequence). The CDR3 has 13 residues. The ends were cut back, 4 bases at V and 2 bases at J, with 10 bases in the middle. DNA of the CDR3: TGTGCCAGCAGCAAGGACAGCGCCTACGAGCAGTACTTC. Amino acid sequence: CASSKDSAYEQYF.

This rearrangement joins TRBV7-9 to TRBJ1-1, with D unclear. Trimming removed 7 bases from V and 2 bases from J, with 17 bases in between. Germline loops: CDR1 SEHNR, CDR2 FQNEAQ (reference sequence). The CDR3 is 15 residues long. CDR3 protein: CASIPGGPGNTEAFF. CDR3 DNA sequence: TGTGCCAGCATCCCCGGTGGTCCGGGAAACACTGAAGCTTTCTTT.

This sequence joins TRBV5-1 and TRBJ1-1; D remains unclear. The CDR3 consists of 13 residues. Per germline, CDR1 SGHRS and CDR2 YFSETQ. V lost 3 bases and J 1 base, leaving 7 bases between the germline ends. CDR3: CASSSYTNTEAFF. As DNA, the CDR3 is TGCGCCAGCAGCTCTTATACGAACACTGAAGCTTTCTTT.